This T cell receptor (beta chain) was recorded in a study of T cells in Graves' hyperthyroidism and ophthalmopathy. There are 15 residues in the CDR3. From germline, CDR1 is SGHTA and CDR2 FQGNSA. Deletions cut 1 base from V and 1 base from J, with 8 bases between. From RNA transcripts, TCR beta CDR3 regions were amplified. A first-round RT-PCR of the TCR CDR3 used the HTBI primer set. TCRdb analysed the multiplex PCR reads with MiXCR anew, one entry per CDR3 protein. The sample yields approximately 690,000 distinct CDR3 sequences, less than 25% seen once. This clonotype was seen ten or more times. Sequencing used blood. The receptor's source is a man under 40 with Graves' ophthalmopathy. This chain links TRBV7-2 with TRBJ2-4; D gene ambiguous. CDR3 in amino acids: CASSLVSAAKNIQYF. For the CDR3, the DNA is TGTGCCAGCAGCTTAGTCTCAGCGGCCAAAAACATTCAGTACTTC.